A selection of T cell receptor beta chains follows, all from one sample in a study of blood T cell repertoires in COVID-19. Clones were sequenced by immunoSEQ multiplex PCR, and TCRdb holds only the in-frame ones, with some missing. This repertoire shows more than 200,000 clones, around nine tenths found once; its top ten account for approximately 1.4%. Sequencing was done on a sample of peripheral blood. These receptors originate from an elderly man with acute or convalescent COVID-19. CDR3s include the opening cysteine and the closing phenylalanine or tryptophan. A D gene is named only where the DNA matches it firmly. Not all rows give a size; the values are once, few, many and, for expanded clones, a class.

v_call	d_call	cdr3_length	clone_size	j_call	cdr3_nt	cdr3_aa
TRBV19	TRBD1	16	.	TRBJ2-2	TGTGCCAGTAGTCCTCCCGGGACAGGGGACACCGGGGAGCTGTTTTTT	CASSPPGTGDTGELFF
TRBV5-4	TRBD2	13	.	TRBJ2-3	TGTGCCAGCAGTAAACTAGCGACAGATACGCAGTATTTT	CASSKLATDTQYF
TRBV25-1	TRBD1	17	.	TRBJ2-2	TGTGCCAGCAGTGATACTTGGACAGGGGGCTGGGACGGGGAGCTGTTTTTT	CASSDTWTGGWDGELFF
TRBV25-1	TRBD1	13	once	TRBJ1-1	TGTGCCAGCAGGGGGACAGCAAGCCCTGAAGCTTTCTTT	CASRGTASPEAFF
TRBV5-6	TRBD1	14	.	TRBJ1-2	TGTGCCAGCAGCTCGGGACAGGCGAACTATGGCTACACCTTC	CASSSGQANYGYTF
TRBV9	TRBD1	16	.	TRBJ2-2	TGTGCCAGCAGCGGCTTGGGACAGGGGAACACCGGGGAGCTGTTTTTT	CASSGLGQGNTGELFF
TRBV5-4	.	16	.	TRBJ2-2	TGTGCCAGCAGCCCTTCTAGAGCGGAGAACACCGGGGAGCTGTTTTTT	CASSPSRAENTGELFF
TRBV19	TRBD1	15	.	TRBJ1-1	TGTGCCAGTAGTAGGGGGACAGTAATGAACACTGAAGCTTTCTTT	CASSRGTVMNTEAFF
TRBV11-2	TRBD1	16	few	TRBJ1-3	TGTGCCAGCAGCTTATTCGCAGGGGGCATTGGAAACACCATATATTTT	CASSLFAGGIGNTIYF
TRBV2	.	15	.	TRBJ1-4	TGTGCCAGCAGTGAAGCAGGTCAGGGTGGGGAAAAACTGTTTTTT	CASSEAGQGGEKLFF
TRBV7-2	TRBD2	16	.	TRBJ2-2	TGTGCCAGCAGCTTAGAGGGAGGGGCCAACACCGGGGAGCTGTTTTTT	CASSLEGGANTGELFF
TRBV11-2	.	15	.	TRBJ1-6	TGTGCCAGCAGCTTATCGAGCTCCTATAATTCACCCCTCCACTTT	CASSLSSSYNSPLHF
TRBV9	TRBD1	14	once	TRBJ1-2	TGTGCCAGCAGCGTAGGGACAGGGAACTATGGCTACACCTTC	CASSVGTGNYGYTF
TRBV6-5	TRBD2	15	.	TRBJ2-3	TGTGCCAGCAGGGTAACTAGCGGGGGGATAGATACGCAGTATTTT	CASRVTSGGIDTQYF
TRBV5-1	TRBD1	16	.	TRBJ1-6	TGCGCCAGCAGCTTGGATTTTGGGACAGGGGATTCACCCCTCCACTTT	CASSLDFGTGDSPLHF
TRBV7-9	TRBD1	18	.	TRBJ2-3	TGTGCCAGCAGCTTCGGGACAGGGGGCCGTGGGCACACAGATACGCAGTATTTT	CASSFGTGGRGHTDTQYF
TRBV19	.	15	.	TRBJ2-2	TGTGCCAGTAAAACAGTGGGAGTGAACACCGGGGAGCTGTTTTTT	CASKTVGVNTGELFF
TRBV28	TRBD2	17	few	TRBJ2-2	TGTGCCAGCAGTTTTATAAAGCGGGGTGCGAACACCGGGGAGCTGTTTTTT	CASSFIKRGANTGELFF
TRBV15	.	16	.	TRBJ2-1	TGTGCCACCAGCAGAGTGGTCGACAGCTCCTACAATGAGCAGTTCTTC	CATSRVVDSSYNEQFF
TRBV6-2/TRBV6-3	.	12	.	TRBJ2-7	TGTGCCAGCAGCCAGCTGCGGGGAAAGCAGTACTTC	CASSQLRGKQYF
TRBV3-1/TRBV3-2	TRBD1	16	.	TRBJ1-2	TGTGCCAGCAGCCACCCCCTCGGGACAGGGACGTATGGCTACACCTTC	CASSHPLGTGTYGYTF
TRBV28	.	15	.	TRBJ2-1	TGTGCCAGCAGTTTCGGCGGGGTTTCCTACAATGAGCAGTTCTTC	CASSFGGVSYNEQFF
TRBV3-1/TRBV3-2	TRBD2	14	.	TRBJ2-7	TGTGCCAGCAGCCTGGGACTAGCGGGGGAAAAGCAGTACTTC	CASSLGLAGEKQYF
TRBV19	.	13	.	TRBJ1-1	TGTGCCAGTAGTGAGGCTTTCGGGGGGGAAGCTTTCTTT	CASSEAFGGEAFF
TRBV18	.	13	.	TRBJ1-2	TGTGCCAGCTCACCCCCAGGAAGGGGCGGCTACACCTTC	CASSPPGRGGYTF
TRBV9	.	18	many	TRBJ2-3	TGTGCCAGCAGCGTACGACCGGAACGGGGAATTCGCACAGATACGCAGTATTTT	CASSVRPERGIRTDTQYF
TRBV19	TRBD1	14	.	TRBJ1-1	TGTGCCAGTAGTATTGACAGGGGGCCGACTGAAGCTTTCTTT	CASSIDRGPTEAFF
TRBV4-1	TRBD2	20	.	TRBJ2-5	TGCGCCAGCAGCCAACCCCTGGGGAGTGGGACTAGCGGGGACCAAGAGACCCAGTACTTC	CASSQPLGSGTSGDQETQYF
TRBV9	.	16	once	TRBJ1-2	TGTGCCAGCAGCGTAGGGGCAGGAGGCACCAACTATGGCTACACCTTC	CASSVGAGGTNYGYTF
TRBV7-9	.	14	.	TRBJ1-1	TGTGCCAGCAGCTTGATGGCGGGGGACACTGAAGCTTTCTTT	CASSLMAGDTEAFF
TRBV5-1	TRBD1	15	.	TRBJ2-3	TGCGCCAGCAGCTGGGGACAGTCTAGCACAGATACGCAGTATTTT	CASSWGQSSTDTQYF
TRBV29-1	.	11	once	TRBJ2-7	TGCAGCGTTATAACAACATACGAGCAGTACTTC	CSVITTYEQYF
TRBV19	.	12	.	TRBJ2-1	TGTGCCAGTAGGCGGGACTTCGGTGAGCAGTTCTTC	CASRRDFGEQFF
TRBV28	.	11	.	TRBJ1-5	TGTGCAACGGGAGGTAGACAGCCCCAGCATTTT	CATGGRQPQHF
TRBV18	TRBD1	15	.	TRBJ1-1	TGTGCCAGCTCACCACTGGACAGGGGGCACACTGAAGCTTTCTTT	CASSPLDRGHTEAFF
TRBV7-9	.	14	once	TRBJ2-7	TGTGCCAGCAGCCTCGACAGCAACTCCTACGAGCAGTACTTC	CASSLDSNSYEQYF
TRBV21-1	.	15	.	TRBJ1-5	TGTGCCAGCAGCGGTGGGACTGTAGGCAATCAGCCCCAGCATTTT	CASSGGTVGNQPQHF
TRBV18	TRBD1	16	.	TRBJ1-3	TGTGCCAGCTCACCCGGGACAGGGAGCTCTGGAAACACCATATATTTT	CASSPGTGSSGNTIYF
TRBV6-5	TRBD1	15	.	TRBJ2-2	TGTGCCAGCATCTTGGACAGGGGATCCGCCGGGGAGCTGTTTTTT	CASILDRGSAGELFF
TRBV11-2	.	15	.	TRBJ1-2	TGTGCCAGCAGCCTAGAGGTTTTCGGTAACTATGGCTACACCTTC	CASSLEVFGNYGYTF
TRBV5-1	.	14	.	TRBJ1-1	TGCGCCAGCAGCTTGATCCCACTCCGGGATGAAGCTTTCTTT	CASSLIPLRDEAFF
TRBV25-1	TRBD1	14	.	TRBJ2-1	TGTGCCAGCAAGGGACAGGGGGCCTACAATGAGCAGTTCTTC	CASKGQGAYNEQFF
TRBV28	TRBD1	16	.	TRBJ1-1	TGTGCCGCCACACCCGGGACAGGGACCATGAACACTGAAGCTTTCTTT	CAATPGTGTMNTEAFF
TRBV24-1	TRBD1	14	.	TRBJ2-5	TGTGCCACCAGTTCGATGACAGGGGACGAGACCCAGTACTTC	CATSSMTGDETQYF
TRBV19	TRBD1	15	.	TRBJ1-3	TGTGCCAGTAGTACCGGGACAGGGGATGGAAACACCATATATTTT	CASSTGTGDGNTIYF
TRBV5-5	.	18	.	TRBJ1-3	TGTGCCAGCAGCCACTTCAACTACAGGACGGGCTCTGGAAACACCATATATTTT	CASSHFNYRTGSGNTIYF
TRBV19	.	13	.	TRBJ2-1	TGTGCCAGTAGGGATCGGAGCTACAATGAGCAGTTCTTC	CASRDRSYNEQFF
TRBV7-9	.	12	.	TRBJ1-4	TGTGCCGCGACGGGGGTAGGTGAAAAACTGTTTTTT	CAATGVGEKLFF
TRBV19	.	16	.	TRBJ2-2	TGTGCCAGTAGTCCTTCACTGACAGCTAACACCGGGGAGCTGTTTTTT	CASSPSLTANTGELFF
TRBV4-3	.	14	.	TRBJ2-7	TGCGCCAGCAGCCAAGACCGGGTCAGGGGCGAGCAGTACTTC	CASSQDRVRGEQYF
TRBV9	TRBD2	15	.	TRBJ2-7	TGTGCCAGCAGCGGAGGGACTAGCGGGACCTACGAGCAGTACTTC	CASSGGTSGTYEQYF
TRBV10-3	.	14	.	TRBJ1-1	TGTGCCATCAGTGACCCCGACAGGAACACTGAAGCTTTCTTT	CAISDPDRNTEAFF
TRBV3-1/TRBV3-2	.	14	.	TRBJ2-1	TGTGCCAGCAGCCAAGATAACAGGGCCGATGAGCAGTTCTTC	CASSQDNRADEQFF
TRBV3-1/TRBV3-2	.	15	few	TRBJ2-2	TGTGCCAGCAGACCCCGAGGCAGGAACACCGGGGAGCTGTTTTTT	CASRPRGRNTGELFF
TRBV7-9	.	16	.	TRBJ1-2	TGTGCCAGCACCCCTCGACAGCAGGGAATTTTCTATGGCTACACCTTC	CASTPRQQGIFYGYTF